This TCR beta chain was sequenced during a study of pediatric ulcerative colitis. Whole-study results and caveats: Repertoires came from total lymphocyte DNA, not specific subsets. Clonal expansions reduced rectal repertoire diversity in acute severe colitis.

The diagnostic colonoscopy in ulcerative colitis patients preceded any immunosuppressive treatment. This was a survey-level run. The table came from immunoSEQ multiplex PCR; TCRdb's copy has only in-frame clones and leaves some out. The repertoire holds roughly 70,000 clones, with approximately 87% as singletons. Concerning this clone: Its antigen remains unidentified.

The CDR3 runs to 17 residues. Trimming at V came to 5 bases and at J to 6 bases, leaving 10 bases not matched to a gene. CDR1 and CDR2 from the germline V gene are SEHNR and FQNEAQ (reference sequence). Material for sequencing was blood. The TCR sequence derives from a boy between 10 and 17 years old with severe ulcerative colitis. The J gene is TRBJ2-3, the V gene TRBV7-9; the match to TRBD2 covers 14 bases. CDR3 protein: CASSGGTSGSIWDTQYF. CDR3 nucleotides: TGTGCCAGCAGCGGAGGGACTAGCGGGAGTATCTGGGATACGCAGTATTTT.